These 10 T cell receptor beta chains came from one sample sequenced in a study of neurological immune-mediated disorders. Via MiXCR, TCRdb re-called the 5' RACE reads, giving one row per CDR3 protein. This sample has tens of thousands of distinct CDR3 sequences; approximately 4.2% occur once, and the top ten carry 23%. The sequencing sample was made of PBMCs. These receptors were obtained from a man aged 18-30 years in good health.

This clonotype was counted at least ten times. J is TRBJ1-1 and V is TRBV5-6; 8 bases map to TRBD1. Germline lookup yields CDR1 SGHDT and CDR2 YYEEEE. The ends lost 4 bases at V and 5 bases at J; junction bases unmatched: 10. The CDR3 spans 15 residues. CDR3 in amino acids: CASSPLDRVGTEAFF. The DNA of the CDR3 is TGTGCCAGCAGCCCCCTGGACAGGGTAGGGACTGAAGCTTTCTTT.

This clonotype was found many times. The rearrangement links TRBV5-1 to TRBJ1-1, with D maybe TRBD1 (5 bases). CDR1 SGHRS and CDR2 YFSETQ come from the germline V gene. The CDR3 is 13 amino acids. Trimming left V 0 bases short and J 3 bases short, with 6 bases between. CDR3 in DNA: TGCGCCAGCAGCTTGGCCAGGGACACTGAAGCTTTCTTT. Translating gives CASSLARDTEAFF.

This clonotype was recorded a few times. This chain uses TRBV20-1 with TRBJ2-3; 9 bases agree with TRBD2. CDR3 length: 14 residues. V was clipped by 6 bases and J by 1 base; unmatched bases: 5. The V gene's germline CDR1 is DFQATT and CDR2 SNEGSKA (reference sequence). CDR3 sequence: CSARTSVGTDTQYF. In DNA form, the CDR3 reads TGCAGTGCGAGGACTAGCGTCGGCACAGATACGCAGTATTTT.

The table lists this clonotype with many counts. The chain uses TRBV5-6 and TRBJ1-2; 7 bases map to TRBD1. This CDR3 contains 16 residues. Losses at the gene ends were 6 bases for V and 4 bases for J; bases not matched to a gene: 15. CDR1 and CDR2 (germline): SGHDT, YYEEEE. CDR3 loop: CASKGGPGTDTYGYTF. DNA for the CDR3: TGTGCCAGCAAAGGGGGTCCGGGGACAGACACCTATGGCTACACCTTC.

This clonotype was found many times. V is TRBV29-1 and J is TRBJ1-1; possible D gene TRBD1, 6 bases. V was clipped by 5 bases and J by 5 bases, with 21 bases between them. Germline V lookup: CDR1 SQVTM, CDR2 ANQGSEA. The CDR3 totals 15 residues. The CDR3 is CSVQNRVSVETEAFF. In DNA, the CDR3 is TGCAGCGTTCAAAACAGGGTTTCGGTCGAAACTGAAGCTTTCTTT.

This clonotype has a count of ten or more. The chain combines TRBV12-3 or TRBV12-4 with TRBJ1-4; the D is unclear. The CDR3 runs 12 residues. Trimming pared 5 bases from V and 10 bases from J, leaving 11 bases between. The CDR3, as DNA: TGTGCCAGCAGTCCGGGTTCCCGAAAACTGTTTTTT. The encoded protein is CASSPGSRKLFF.

This clonotype appeared many times. This CDR3 is CASSLGGAYTGELFF. CDR3 nucleotide sequence: TGCGCCAGCAGCTTGGGCGGGGCGTACACCGGGGAGCTGTTTTTT. V usage is TRBV5-1 and J usage is TRBJ2-2; maybe TRBD2 (6 bases). Between the trimmed V and J ends, which lost 0 bases and 3 bases, there was a span of 9 bases. CDR1 and CDR2 (germline): SGHRS, YFSETQ. The CDR3 is 15 residues long.

This clonotype was seen many times. The rearrangement joins TRBV5-6 to TRBJ2-3; TRBD2 matches 15 bases. Germline lookup yields CDR1 SGHDT and CDR2 YYEEEE. CDR3 length: 17 residues. J lost 4 bases, V lost 3 bases, and 6 bases had no gene match. The CDR3 sequence is CASSWTSGGARADTQYF. DNA of the CDR3: TGTGCCAGCAGCTGGACTAGCGGGGGGGCCCGCGCAGATACGCAGTATTTT.

This clonotype was observed at least ten times. The rearrangement uses TRBV6-6 and TRBJ1-2, with D maybe TRBD1 (5 bases). Trimming took off 7 bases at V and 5 bases at J, with 20 bases between the two ends. The CDR3 runs 15 residues. CDR1 MNHNY and CDR2 SVGAGI come from the germline V gene (reference sequence). The CDR3 nucleotides are TGTGCCAGCATCCGAGGGACCCTCGCTATTTATGGCTACACCTTC. Its protein is CASIRGTLAIYGYTF.

This clonotype was counted at least ten times. The chain joins TRBV15 to TRBJ2-1; 7 bases line up with TRBD1. Germline CDR1 LNHNV, CDR2 YYDKDF (reference sequence). CDR3 size: 16 residues. V lost 7 bases to trimming and J lost 5 bases; unmatched junction nucleotides: 14. The CDR3 protein is CATTKAPGQPDNEQFF. CDR3 coding DNA: TGTGCCACCACCAAAGCCCCGGGACAGCCAGACAATGAGCAGTTCTTC.